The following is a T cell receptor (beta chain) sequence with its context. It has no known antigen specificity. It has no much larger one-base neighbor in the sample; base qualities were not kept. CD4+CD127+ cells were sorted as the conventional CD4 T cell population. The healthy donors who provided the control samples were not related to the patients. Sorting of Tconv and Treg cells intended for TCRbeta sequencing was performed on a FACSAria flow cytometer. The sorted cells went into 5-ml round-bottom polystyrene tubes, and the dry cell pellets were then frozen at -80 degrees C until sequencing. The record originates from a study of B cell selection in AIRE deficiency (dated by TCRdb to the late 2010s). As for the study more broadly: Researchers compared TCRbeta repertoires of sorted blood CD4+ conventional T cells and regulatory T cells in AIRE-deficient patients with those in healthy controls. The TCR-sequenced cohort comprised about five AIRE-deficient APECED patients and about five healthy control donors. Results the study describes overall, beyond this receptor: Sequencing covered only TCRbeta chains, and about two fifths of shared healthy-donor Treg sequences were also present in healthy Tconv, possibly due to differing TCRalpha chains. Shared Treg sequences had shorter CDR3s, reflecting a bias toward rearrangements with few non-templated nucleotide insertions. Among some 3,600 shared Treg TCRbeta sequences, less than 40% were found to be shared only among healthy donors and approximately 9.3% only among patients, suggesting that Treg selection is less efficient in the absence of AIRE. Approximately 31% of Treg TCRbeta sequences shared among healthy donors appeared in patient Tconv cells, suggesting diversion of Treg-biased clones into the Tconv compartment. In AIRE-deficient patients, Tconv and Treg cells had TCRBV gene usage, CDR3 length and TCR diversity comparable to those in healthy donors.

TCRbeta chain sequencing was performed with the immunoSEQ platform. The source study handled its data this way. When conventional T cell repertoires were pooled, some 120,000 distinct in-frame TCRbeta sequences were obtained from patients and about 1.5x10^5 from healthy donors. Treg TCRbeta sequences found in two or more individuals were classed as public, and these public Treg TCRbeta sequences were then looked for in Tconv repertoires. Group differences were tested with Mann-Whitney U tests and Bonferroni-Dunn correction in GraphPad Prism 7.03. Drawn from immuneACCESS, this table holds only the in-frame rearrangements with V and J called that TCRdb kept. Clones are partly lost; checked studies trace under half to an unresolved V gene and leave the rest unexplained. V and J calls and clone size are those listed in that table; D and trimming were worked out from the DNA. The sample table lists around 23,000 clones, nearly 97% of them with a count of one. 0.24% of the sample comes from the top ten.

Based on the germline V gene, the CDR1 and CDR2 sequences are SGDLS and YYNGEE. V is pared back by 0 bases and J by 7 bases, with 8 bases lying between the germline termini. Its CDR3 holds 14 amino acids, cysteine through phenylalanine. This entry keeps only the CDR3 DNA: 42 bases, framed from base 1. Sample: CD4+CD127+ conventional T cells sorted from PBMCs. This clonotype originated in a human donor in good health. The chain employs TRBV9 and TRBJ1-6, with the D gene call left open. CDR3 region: CASSVEGMNSPLHF. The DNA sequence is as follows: TGTGCCAGCAGCGTAGAGGGTATGAATTCACCCCTCCACTTT.